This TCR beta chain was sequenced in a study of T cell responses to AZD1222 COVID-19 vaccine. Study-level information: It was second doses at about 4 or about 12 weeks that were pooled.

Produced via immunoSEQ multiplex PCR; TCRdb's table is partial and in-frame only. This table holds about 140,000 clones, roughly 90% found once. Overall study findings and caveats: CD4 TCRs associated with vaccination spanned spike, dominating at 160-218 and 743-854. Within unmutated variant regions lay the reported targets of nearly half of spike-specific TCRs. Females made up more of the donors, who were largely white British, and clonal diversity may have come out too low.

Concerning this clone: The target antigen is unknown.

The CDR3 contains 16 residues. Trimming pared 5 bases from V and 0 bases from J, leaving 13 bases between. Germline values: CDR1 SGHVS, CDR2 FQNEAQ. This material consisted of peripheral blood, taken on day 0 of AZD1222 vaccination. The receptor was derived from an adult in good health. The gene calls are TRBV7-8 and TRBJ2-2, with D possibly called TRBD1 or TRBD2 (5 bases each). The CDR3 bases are TGTGCCAGCAGCCAAAGGGGACCGACGAACACCGGGGAGCTGTTTTTT. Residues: CASSQRGPTNTGELFF.